A selection of T cell receptor beta chains follows, all from one sample in a study of T cell responses to AZD1222 COVID-19 vaccine. The assay was immunoSEQ multiplex PCR, and TCRdb's table has in-frame clones only and misses some. The table has fewer than 180,000 clones, more than 85% seen once. The sequencing here drew on peripheral blood, taken 28 days after the second AZD1222 dose. Every receptor here comes from an adult who received the AZD1222 COVID-19 vaccine. CDR3s include the opening cysteine and the closing phenylalanine or tryptophan. D genes are given only for firm matches. Clone size is shown for a subset of rows, as once, few, many or a class of expanded clone.

len	d_gene	abundance	v_gene	j_gene	CDR3aa	CDR3nt
16	TRBD1	-	TRBV18	TRBJ1-1	CASSQRQGTLNTEAFF	TGTGCCAGCTCACAGCGACAGGGTACTTTGAACACTGAAGCTTTCTTT
13	-	-	TRBV11-3	TRBJ2-5	CASSATVQETQYF	TGTGCCAGCAGTGCGACAGTTCAAGAGACCCAGTACTTC
13	-	-	TRBV12-3/TRBV12-4	TRBJ2-1	CASSTGPRDEQFF	TGTGCCAGCAGCACGGGCCCTCGGGATGAGCAGTTCTTC
13	-	-	TRBV2	TRBJ2-1	CASSEDRFGEQFF	TGTGCCAGCAGTGAAGATCGATTCGGTGAGCAGTTCTTC
18	-	-	TRBV28	TRBJ2-2	CASSFPPNRVGNTGELFF	TGTGCCAGCAGTTTTCCCCCCAACAGGGTTGGTAACACCGGGGAGCTGTTTTTT
15	TRBD2	-	TRBV4-1	TRBJ2-2	CASRGEWGETGELFF	TGCGCCAGCCGGGGGGAGTGGGGAGAAACCGGGGAGCTGTTTTTT
14	TRBD2	few	TRBV5-1	TRBJ2-1	CASSTGLAMDEQFF	TGCGCCAGCAGCACGGGACTAGCTATGGATGAGCAGTTCTTC
14	-	-	TRBV18	TRBJ1-2	CASSPNTTNYGYTF	TGTGCCAGCTCACCTAACACTACTAACTATGGCTACACCTTC
15	TRBD1	-	TRBV27	TRBJ1-3	CASSLSRGSGNTIYF	TGTGCCAGCAGTTTATCCAGGGGGTCTGGAAACACCATATATTTT
13	-	-	TRBV6-5	TRBJ1-4	CASADGGVGELFF	TGTGCCAGCGCAGACGGAGGGGTAGGGGAACTGTTTTTT
15	TRBD1	-	TRBV19	TRBJ1-5	CASSIGTAGRGPQHF	TGTGCCAGTAGTATCGGGACAGCCGGTCGAGGGCCCCAGCATTTT
13	-	-	TRBV27	TRBJ2-7	CASSRTGPYEQYF	TGTGCCAGCAGCAGAACAGGGCCCTACGAGCAGTACTTC
15	TRBD1	-	TRBV12-5	TRBJ2-2	CASGTTGLHTGELFF	TGTGCTAGTGGAACGACAGGGCTGCACACCGGGGAGCTGTTTTTT
15	-	once	TRBV19	TRBJ1-3	CASSIVTGAGNTIYF	TGTGCCAGTAGTATAGTTACGGGGGCTGGAAACACCATATATTTT
12	-	once	TRBV28	TRBJ1-5	CASSSSYQPQHF	TGTGCCAGCAGTTCGTCGTATCAGCCCCAGCATTTT
13	TRBD1	-	TRBV18	TRBJ1-1	CASSPMDRGEAFF	TGTGCCAGCTCACCAATGGACAGGGGCGAAGCTTTCTTT
17	TRBD2	-	TRBV7-2	TRBJ2-2	CASSSTPGLVSTGELFF	TGTGCCAGCAGTTCGACCCCGGGACTAGTCTCCACCGGGGAGCTGTTTTTT
16	-	-	TRBV2	TRBJ1-1	CASSDLGAATDTEAFF	TGTGCCAGCAGTGACCTGGGGGCAGCGACAGACACTGAAGCTTTCTTT
13	TRBD1	-	TRBV28	TRBJ1-4	CATRQGLEEKLFF	TGTGCCACCCGACAGGGATTAGAGGAAAAACTGTTTTTT
14	-	-	TRBV5-6	TRBJ2-7	CASSPKGQTYEQYF	TGTGCCAGCAGCCCGAAGGGACAAACCTACGAGCAGTACTTC
13	-	-	TRBV5-5	TRBJ1-1	CASSLELNTEAFF	TGTGCCAGCAGTTTGGAACTGAACACTGAAGCTTTCTTT
14	TRBD1	-	TRBV6-2/TRBV6-3	TRBJ2-7	CASNPGTVSYEQYF	TGTGCCAGCAACCCCGGGACAGTCTCCTACGAGCAGTACTTC
14	-	-	TRBV5-8	TRBJ2-4	CASSLAGGGGIQYF	TGTGCCAGCAGCTTGGCAGGGGGGGGAGGCATTCAGTACTTC
14	-	-	TRBV3-1/TRBV3-2	TRBJ2-7	CASSPGQRIYEQYF	TGTGCCAGCAGCCCCGGACAAAGAATCTACGAGCAGTACTTC
15	-	-	TRBV30	TRBJ2-4	CAWSVLSPIKNIQYF	TGTGCCTGGAGTGTACTCTCTCCTATCAAAAACATTCAGTACTTC
14	-	-	TRBV2	TRBJ2-7	CASSVNSGIYEQYF	TGTGCCAGCAGTGTCAATAGCGGAATCTACGAGCAGTACTTC
14	TRBD1	-	TRBV15	TRBJ2-7	CATRERTGDYEQYF	TGTGCCACCAGAGAACGGACAGGGGACTACGAGCAGTACTTC
13	-	-	TRBV10-3	TRBJ1-1	CAIREGGSTEAFF	TGTGCCATCAGGGAAGGGGGATCCACTGAAGCTTTCTTT
15	-	-	TRBV18	TRBJ1-5	CASAQQGMEGQPQHF	TGTGCCAGCGCGCAACAAGGGATGGAGGGACAGCCCCAGCATTTT
13	-	-	TRBV11-2	TRBJ1-2	CASSLGGNYGYTF	TGTGCCAGCAGCTTGGGGGGGAACTATGGCTACACCTTC
15	TRBD2	-	TRBV7-9	TRBJ2-1	CASSPGLAGDIEQFF	TGTGCCAGCAGCCCAGGACTAGCGGGAGATATTGAGCAGTTCTTC
13	TRBD1	-	TRBV30	TRBJ1-3	CAEDRGSGNTIYF	TGTGCCGAGGACAGGGGAAGTGGAAACACCATATATTTT
13	-	-	TRBV12-3/TRBV12-4	TRBJ2-5	CASRPQAKETQYF	TGTGCCAGCAGACCACAGGCCAAAGAGACCCAGTACTTC
18	TRBD2	-	TRBV5-8	TRBJ2-7	CASSLGTSGTTPDYEQYF	TGTGCCAGCAGCCTTGGGACTAGCGGGACTACACCCGATTACGAGCAGTACTTC
16	TRBD2	-	TRBV7-8	TRBJ2-1	CASSPRTSGSRDEQFF	TGTGCCAGCAGCCCAAGGACTAGCGGGAGTCGGGATGAGCAGTTCTTC
16	-	-	TRBV18	TRBJ1-6	CASSLGTAANNSPLHF	TGTGCCAGCTCACTTGGGACCGCCGCAAATAATTCACCCCTCCACTTT
14	-	-	TRBV29-1	TRBJ2-2	CSVEEGKHTGELFF	TGCAGCGTTGAAGAAGGCAAACACACCGGGGAGCTGTTTTTT
15	-	-	TRBV27	TRBJ1-1	CASSLTEDMNTEAFF	TGTGCCAGCAGTTTGACAGAGGATATGAACACTGAAGCTTTCTTT
15	TRBD1	-	TRBV6-5	TRBJ2-2	CASSRGQGGGGELFF	TGTGCCAGCAGCCGGGGACAGGGAGGAGGCGGGGAGCTGTTTTTT
15	TRBD1	-	TRBV3-1/TRBV3-2	TRBJ1-2	CASSQGWDRAYGYTF	TGTGCCAGCAGCCAAGGATGGGACAGGGCCTATGGCTACACCTTC
14	-	-	TRBV3-1/TRBV3-2	TRBJ2-7	CASSQAYGEDEQYF	TGTGCCAGCAGCCAAGCTTACGGGGAGGACGAGCAGTACTTC
15	TRBD1	-	TRBV7-3	TRBJ2-7	CASSRTGGWPGEQYF	TGTGCCAGCAGCCGGACAGGGGGTTGGCCTGGCGAGCAGTACTTC
13	-	few	TRBV18	TRBJ2-7	CASSSGDFYEQYF	TGTGCCAGCTCGTCAGGAGACTTCTACGAGCAGTACTTC
15	-	-	TRBV5-1	TRBJ1-1	CASSLGSYWNTEAFF	TGCGCCAGCAGCTTGGGTAGTTATTGGAACACTGAAGCTTTCTTT
13	-	once	TRBV3-1/TRBV3-2	TRBJ2-5	CASSQVFEETQYF	TGTGCCAGCAGCCAAGTTTTTGAAGAGACCCAGTACTTC
14	TRBD1	-	TRBV5-1	TRBJ2-5	CASSDPQGPETQYF	TGCGCCAGCAGTGACCCACAGGGGCCGGAGACCCAGTACTTC
15	TRBD1	-	TRBV11-3	TRBJ2-7	CASSLVAGGVYEQYF	TGTGCCAGCAGCTTAGTGGCAGGGGGAGTATACGAGCAGTACTTC
11	-	-	TRBV20-1	TRBJ2-3	CSADNTDTQYF	TGCAGTGCTGATAACACAGATACGCAGTATTTT
14	-	-	TRBV6-1	TRBJ2-7	CASSEGGRGGEQYF	TGTGCCAGCAGTGAAGGGGGCAGGGGGGGCGAGCAGTACTTC
12	TRBD1	-	TRBV2	TRBJ1-2	CASTGTGQGYTF	TGTGCCAGCACTGGGACAGGGCAAGGCTACACCTTC
13	-	-	TRBV28	TRBJ1-5	CASSPDSNQPQHF	TGTGCCAGCAGTCCGGACAGCAATCAGCCCCAGCATTTT
13	-	-	TRBV5-1	TRBJ1-2	CASSPETVYGYTF	TGCGCCAGCAGCCCAGAGACGGTCTATGGCTACACCTTC
12	-	-	TRBV18	TRBJ2-2	CASSPNTGELFF	TGTGCCAGCTCACCAAACACCGGGGAGCTGTTTTTT
16	-	-	TRBV15	TRBJ2-7	CATSSRSRGDSYEQYF	TGTGCCACCAGCAGTCGGAGCAGGGGGGACTCCTACGAGCAGTACTTC